This is a list of T cell receptor beta chains from one sample in a study of cytomegalovirus exposure and HLA in healthy donors. Assay: immunoSEQ multiplex PCR; the TCRdb copy retains only in-frame clones and omits some. The sample has some 140,000 clones; approximately 70% are singletons. The sample comprised PBMCs. The origin of the receptors is a human donor in good health. Each CDR3 is given with its conserved first and last residue. The order of the fields is CDR3 DNA, CDR3 protein, D gene, clone size, V gene, J gene. A D gene is named only where the DNA matches it firmly. Where a row states a size, it is once, few, many or the class of an expanded clone; other rows omit it.

TGTGCCAGTCAAGTGCTAGCGGGAGGGTCCAGGGAGACCCAGTACTTC	CASQVLAGGSRETQYF	TRBD2	.	TRBV19	TRBJ2-5
TGTGCCAGCAGCAATCTACGCGGGAGGGTCGGGGAGCTGTTTTTT	CASSNLRGRVGELFF	TRBD2	.	TRBV11-2	TRBJ2-2
TGCGCCAGCAGCTTGACTCAGGGGGAATCCTACGAGCAGTACTTC	CASSLTQGESYEQYF	TRBD1	.	TRBV5-1	TRBJ2-7
TGCGCCAGCAGCTTGGACCCGGGAGACAATGAGCAGTTCTTC	CASSLDPGDNEQFF	.	.	TRBV5-1	TRBJ2-1
TGTGCCAGCAGTTCCCTGGACAGGCGGAGCTCCTACGAGCAGTACTTC	CASSSLDRRSSYEQYF	TRBD1	.	TRBV6-5	TRBJ2-7
TGTGCCAGCAGTTACAGACCCAGCGGGGTACAAGAGACCCAGTACTTC	CASSYRPSGVQETQYF	TRBD2	.	TRBV6-6	TRBJ2-5
TGTGCCAGCAAACTGACAGGGGGCGGCACTGAAGCTTTCTTT	CASKLTGGGTEAFF	TRBD1	.	TRBV2	TRBJ1-1
TGCGCCAGCAGCTTGGATTCGACAGGGGGAAACAATGAGCAGTTCTTC	CASSLDSTGGNNEQFF	TRBD1	.	TRBV5-1	TRBJ2-1
TGTGCCAGCAGCCCGGGACTAGCGGGAGGGGCCCAAGAGACCCAGTACTTC	CASSPGLAGGAQETQYF	TRBD2	.	TRBV7-9	TRBJ2-5
TGTGCCAGTAAACCACTGGGCGAGTTAGCGGGAAGGTCCAATGAGCAGTTCTTC	CASKPLGELAGRSNEQFF	TRBD2	.	TRBV19	TRBJ2-1
TGTGCTAGTGGTGGAGGACGGGGGGCCCCTTGGAATGAGCAGTTCTTC	CASGGGRGAPWNEQFF	.	.	TRBV12-5	TRBJ2-1
TGTGCCAGCAGTGACAGGGGTTGGCGAGAGACCCAGTACTTC	CASSDRGWRETQYF	TRBD1	.	TRBV27	TRBJ2-5
TGTGCCAGCAGTTTTTACCAAGGGGGCTACGAGCAGTACTTC	CASSFYQGGYEQYF	.	.	TRBV28	TRBJ2-7
TGTGCCAGCAGCCCGACTCGCTACGGCGGGGAGCTGTTTTTT	CASSPTRYGGELFF	.	.	TRBV14	TRBJ2-2
TGTGCCAGCAGTTACTCGAGTAGCAGCAACACAGATACGCAGTATTTT	CASSYSSSSNTDTQYF	.	.	TRBV6-5	TRBJ2-3
TGTGCCAGCAGCGCCGTCCAGGGGCACAATCAGCCCCAGCATTTT	CASSAVQGHNQPQHF	.	few	TRBV6-1	TRBJ1-5
TGTGCCAGCAGCCAAAGGGGCACCACAGATACGCAGTATTTT	CASSQRGTTDTQYF	.	once	TRBV11-3	TRBJ2-3
TGTGCCACCAGCAGTGCCTATCCCTACGAGCAGTACTTC	CATSSAYPYEQYF	.	.	TRBV15	TRBJ2-7
TGTGCCAGCAGCTTATTAGGGGCTGGAAACACCATATATTTT	CASSLLGAGNTIYF	.	.	TRBV7-9	TRBJ1-3
TGTGCCAGCAGTTACTCGACGGCGGAAAATGAGCAGTTCTTC	CASSYSTAENEQFF	.	few	TRBV6-5	TRBJ2-1
TGTGCCAGCTCACCGGACAGGGGGATCCAGCCCCAGCATTTT	CASSPDRGIQPQHF	TRBD1	few	TRBV18	TRBJ1-5
TGTGCCAGCAGTTCGGACCGGGCCTCGGGGGAAAAACTGTTTTTT	CASSSDRASGEKLFF	.	.	TRBV6-5	TRBJ1-4
TGTGCCTGGAGTGTACGGATAGGGGAAAGCCTCTACGAGCAGTACTTC	CAWSVRIGESLYEQYF	.	.	TRBV30	TRBJ2-7
TGTGCCAGCAGCGTAGGTGGTAGCGGTTACACCGGGGAGCTGTTTTTT	CASSVGGSGYTGELFF	.	.	TRBV9	TRBJ2-2
TGTGCCAGCAGCGTAGTCCCCCCAGCGGGAGGGCCGCATGAGCAGTTCTTC	CASSVVPPAGGPHEQFF	TRBD2	.	TRBV9	TRBJ2-1
TGTGCCAGCAGCCAGGGACAGGCTAGCAATCAGCCCCAGCATTTT	CASSQGQASNQPQHF	TRBD1	.	TRBV9	TRBJ1-5
TGTGCCACCAGCAGAGTAACAGGGCCGTTCGAGACCCAGTACTTC	CATSRVTGPFETQYF	.	.	TRBV15	TRBJ2-5
TGTGCCATCAGTGAGGGAGAAGGACTAGCGGGTTACAATGAGCAGTTCTTC	CAISEGEGLAGYNEQFF	TRBD2	.	TRBV10-3	TRBJ2-1
TGCGCCAGCAGCACCGGGACTAGCGGGGCCCGGCGGTTCTTC	CASSTGTSGARRFF	TRBD2	.	TRBV4-1	TRBJ2-1
TGTGCCAGCAGTTACTCAAGGGGTCTACCCTACGAGCAGTACTTC	CASSYSRGLPYEQYF	.	once	TRBV6-5	TRBJ2-7
TGTGCCAGCAGCTTAAAGCCTCGGACAGCCAGGAACCCAGATACGCAGTATTTT	CASSLKPRTARNPDTQYF	.	.	TRBV7-3	TRBJ2-3
TGCGCCAGCAGCTTCGCGATAGCGGGAGGGCCGGACGAGCAGTACTTC	CASSFAIAGGPDEQYF	TRBD2	few	TRBV5-1	TRBJ2-7
TGTGCCAGCAGCCCATCAATTGAGCAGTTCTTC	CASSPSIEQFF	.	.	TRBV11-2	TRBJ2-1
TGTGCCAGCTCACCCGGGACAGGGGGTTCGGGGGCTGAAGCTTTCTTT	CASSPGTGGSGAEAFF	TRBD1	.	TRBV18	TRBJ1-1
TGTGCCAGCAGCGTAGGGACAGGGGGGGCTGAAGCTTTCTTT	CASSVGTGGAEAFF	TRBD1	.	TRBV9	TRBJ1-1
TGTGCCAGTAGTTACTCGCAGCGGCCGAACTATGGCTACACCTTC	CASSYSQRPNYGYTF	.	few	TRBV19	TRBJ1-2
TGTGCCAGCCGGGGGACAGGGAACACCGGGGAGCTGTTTTTT	CASRGTGNTGELFF	TRBD1	once	TRBV19	TRBJ2-2
TGTGCCAGCAGTCATAAACGGGACAGGGGCTACGAGCAGTACTTC	CASSHKRDRGYEQYF	TRBD1	few	TRBV7-2	TRBJ2-7
TGTGCCAGTAGCCTAGGGGGCGACACTGAAGCTTTCTTT	CASSLGGDTEAFF	TRBD1	.	TRBV19	TRBJ1-1
TGTGCCAGCAGTTTACCCGGGACAGGGAGCAACTATGGCTACACCTTC	CASSLPGTGSNYGYTF	TRBD1	.	TRBV28	TRBJ1-2
TGTGCCAGTAGTATAGTCTCCCCGACAGGGCACGGCTACACCTTC	CASSIVSPTGHGYTF	TRBD1	.	TRBV19	TRBJ1-2
TGTGCCAGCAGCCGGGGACTAGCGGGACGGGGCGAGCAGTACTTC	CASSRGLAGRGEQYF	TRBD2	.	TRBV5-6	TRBJ2-7
TGCGCCAGCAGCCAAGAAACAGGGGGTTCACCCCTCCACTTT	CASSQETGGSPLHF	TRBD1	.	TRBV4-1	TRBJ1-6
TGTGCCATCGCAAGGACAGGGTCAGAGCAGTACTTC	CAIARTGSEQYF	TRBD1	once	TRBV10-3	TRBJ2-7
TGTGCCAGCAGTGGTAGCCATCGCACAGATACGCAGTATTTT	CASSGSHRTDTQYF	.	.	TRBV9	TRBJ2-3
TGTGCCAGCAGAAAACAGGGGGGAAGCAATCAGCCCCAGCATTTT	CASRKQGGSNQPQHF	TRBD1	.	TRBV2	TRBJ1-5
TGTGCCAGCAGCCCACCGGGCGGCGGGAGGTCTGATACGCAGTATTTT	CASSPPGGGRSDTQYF	TRBD2	.	TRBV7-2	TRBJ2-3
TGTGCCAGCAGCCCCGGACTAGCGGGAGGACGAGATACGCAGTATTTT	CASSPGLAGGRDTQYF	TRBD2	.	TRBV9	TRBJ2-3
TGTGCCAGCAGCCCAATGGGAAGAGCCGGGACTAGCGGGAGTAGTGGAGAGCAGTACTTC	CASSPMGRAGTSGSSGEQYF	TRBD2	.	TRBV7-8	TRBJ2-7
TGTGCCAGCTCACCAGCAGGGCGCGAGCAGTACTTC	CASSPAGREQYF	.	.	TRBV18	TRBJ2-7
TGTGCCAGCAGTCGGACTAGCGGAGGCTACGAGCAGTACTTC	CASSRTSGGYEQYF	TRBD2	once	TRBV27	TRBJ2-7